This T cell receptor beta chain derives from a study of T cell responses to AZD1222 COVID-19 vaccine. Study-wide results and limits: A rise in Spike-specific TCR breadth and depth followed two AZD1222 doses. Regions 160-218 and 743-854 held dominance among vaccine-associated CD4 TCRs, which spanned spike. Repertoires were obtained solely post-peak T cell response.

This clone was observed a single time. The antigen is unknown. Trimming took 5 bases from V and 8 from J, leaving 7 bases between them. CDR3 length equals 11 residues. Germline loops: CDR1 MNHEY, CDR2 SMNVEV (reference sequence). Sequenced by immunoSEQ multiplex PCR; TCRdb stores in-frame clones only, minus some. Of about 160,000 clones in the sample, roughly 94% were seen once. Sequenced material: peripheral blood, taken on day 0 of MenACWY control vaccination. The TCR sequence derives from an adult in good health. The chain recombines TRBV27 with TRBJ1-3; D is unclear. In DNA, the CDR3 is TGTGCCAGCAGTATTTCGTACACCATATATTTT. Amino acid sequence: CASSISYTIYF.